The TCR beta chain under discussion was sequenced for a study of cytomegalovirus exposure and HLA in healthy donors (dated by TCRdb to the late 2010s). General notes on the study: According to an earlier analysis of a few hundred of the donors, 150 million to 200 million T cells yielded 117 million unique TCR beta sequences and about 300 Gb of sequence data. Of the approximately 400 genotyped donors, 81% fell in the genetic ancestry cluster associated with self-reported Caucasian donors. Across approximately 400 genotyped donors of the cohort, an average of roughly 250,000 unique TCR beta nucleotide sequences per donor were sequenced, and roughly 17% of those sequences were non-productive. Roughly 5 DR-DQ haplotypes were handled as single units for association and clustering, since linkage in the cohort was strong. About 300 gigabases of sequencing data and tens of millions of unique TCR sequences were included in an early release covering several hundred HLA-typed donors. In addition to the first cohort of several hundred subjects, a separate validation cohort of around 110 different subjects was used. Every repertoire in the discovery cohort had been generated on one and the same sequencing platform. Donor age, sex, ethnicity and CMV serostatus were compiled alongside the repertoire data. In the later analysis, no new phenotypic data were used to find candidate immune exposures; instead, reliance was placed on TCR beta sequences and their occurrence across donors. To study patterns of TCR occurrence, a later analysis re-analyzed previously published TCR beta repertoires from more than 550 donors and added high-resolution HLA genotyping. The aim of the study was to test whether cataloging public T cell receptors could identify signatures of past pathogen exposure. The number of donors typed differed by locus, with roughly 620-630 for A, B, C, DRB1 and DQB1, about 500 for DQA1, 600 to 610 for DPA1, and some 440 for DPB1. The study profiled the T cell repertoires of more than 500 subjects by immunosequencing and related them to cytomegalovirus serostatus. An earlier analysis of nearly 600 of the donors applied high-throughput TCR beta sequencing to assess whether each TCR beta V gene segment acted as functional or pseudogenic. In a later genetic analysis, genome-wide SNP genotypes for about 65% of the 666 donors were used, and that subset was treated as a discovery cohort. Class I and class II HLA loci were covered by the typing at four-digit resolution. To predict cytomegalovirus infection status, the study combined high-throughput TCR immunosequencing, statistical association of individual TCRs with disease status, and machine learning.

The trim is 0 bases for V and 6 bases for J, with a gap of 13 bases between the germline ends. Per the germline V gene, KGHSH is the CDR1 and LQKENI is the CDR2. CDR3 length: 15 amino acids, cysteine to phenylalanine. Only the CDR3 DNA stays, 45 bases, in frame from base 1. Notes on this clone: The target of this receptor is not known. One base away there is no much larger clone; base qualities are not given.

Points the paper makes about the study in general: V-gene and J-gene trimming of TCR beta chains was associated with a missense DCLRE1C variant in a later genetic analysis, and the association was replicated in an independent cohort. Because some donors lacked HLA typing at each locus, the association tests relied only on the typed subset. A total of 150 or so TCR beta chains were listed by the study as associated with cytomegalovirus. Correlated functional status among segregating V segments might reflect linkage disequilibrium, but an unknown experimental factor could not be ruled out. Some 15 rarely observed V segments, including chromosome 9 orphons, were excluded from the earlier analysis of some 590 of the donors because counts were too low. In vitro tests confirmed that a few of the cytomegalovirus-associated TCR beta chains recognize cytomegalovirus antigens. Most CMV-associated TCR beta chains appeared to be HLA-restricted in a later analysis, and the HLA associations seemed to be driven largely by CMV exposure. The presence/absence analyses assumed that sequencing depth was roughly uniform across donors, and that assumption may not be true. A group of highly shared sequence variants was considered likely to be a technical artifact of the sequencing pipeline. Cytomegalovirus status was reported to be diagnosed by the classifier with high specificity and sensitivity in both the original and validation cohorts. A later analysis found that HLA-associated TCR beta chains were more clonally expanded and had lower generation probabilities than equally common non-associated chains. A later analysis reported that several top co-occurrence clusters appeared linked to parvovirus B19, influenza, CMV and Epstein-Barr virus. Most TCR sequences were seen in very few donors, while some public TCRs were found in many individuals. It was suggested by the authors that the approach could potentially be generalized to other disease states and immunological phenotypes. In an earlier analysis of 587 of the donors, most TCR beta V segments appeared in productive rearrangements about 87% or about 30% of the time, broadly matching IMGT annotations. The only immune exposure information available for the cohort was CMV serostatus. This cohort had only TCR beta chains sequenced, and the lack of alpha or paired-chain data limited which features could be detected. Because the 87-base-pair reads could not distinguish some IMGT-functional V segments, including TRBV6-2 and TRBV6-3, those segments were excluded. A later analysis found that TCR association rates varied across HLA loci, with DRB1 alleles showing the most associated TCRs and HLA-C alleles the fewest. A further reported finding was that TCR beta sequences accurately predicted the HLA-A and HLA-B alleles for most subjects in the first cohort. According to a later genetic analysis, donors in an Asian-associated ancestry cluster had fewer N-insertions in productive TCRs than the roughly 660-donor mean. Specific HLA alleles were associated with 15,000 to 20,000 TCR beta sequences at a false discovery rate of 0.05 in a later analysis. Strong co-occurrence of HLA alleles, especially DR and DQ, made assigning TCR associations to individual alleles difficult.

The method behind the library was the immunoSEQ multiplex PCR assay. For the multiplex PCR, a mixture combining 60 forward primers for TCR Vbeta segments and 13 reverse primers for TCR Jbeta segments was used. The CDR3 region of rearranged TCR beta genes was amplified from genomic DNA by a multiplex PCR assay. The amplified TCR beta libraries were sequenced on the Illumina HiSeq System as 87-base-pair reads. Processing in the source paper ran as follows. A later analysis counted 65 million to 90 million unique TCR beta chains across the 666 repertoires, and roughly 10 million of these chains were shared by at least two donors. To remove PCR and sequencing errors, raw reads were error-corrected and collapsed into unique sequences using a nearest-neighbor algorithm that merged closely related sequences. V, D and J gene segments were assigned by aligning CDR3 sequences to IMGT reference sequences. For a sequence to be retained, a match of at least six nucleotides to both a V gene segment and a J gene segment was required. Rearrangements were classified as productive when the CDR3 lacked stop codons and remained in frame with V and J, and all other rearrangements were classified as non-productive. Following IMGT convention, CDR3 was defined as the stretch from the second conserved V-encoded cysteine to the conserved J-encoded phenylalanine. In an earlier analysis of roughly 610 of the donors, sequences lacking an unambiguous match to a single V gene segment were excluded. An earlier analysis of fewer than 750 of the donors called V segments functional above 56.7% productive rearrangements and segregating when the between-donor standard deviation exceeded 5%. A statistical classification framework was built to diagnose cytomegalovirus status from the catalog of TCR beta chain sequences. V and J gene assignment, in a later analysis, came from comparing TCR nucleotide sequences with IMGT/GENE-DB human TR gene sequences. In a later analysis, CDR3 sequences and most-parsimonious VDJ recombination scenarios were assigned using the TCRdist pipeline. A later analysis defined each TCR beta chain by its CDR3 amino acid sequence plus V-gene family, and excluded reads lacking a unique V-gene family. To address suspected cross-contamination and a sequencing artifact, a later analysis removed 550 to 750 highly shared, low-generation-probability nucleotide sequences. In a later analysis, a clonal expansion index was calculated for each public chain from normalized within-repertoire ranks of inferred template counts. In a later analysis, generation probabilities were computed with a VDJ recombination model fitted to out-of-frame rearrangements, and the resulting probabilities were checked against IGoR. In a later analysis, TCR-TCR, TCR-HLA and TCR-CMV co-occurrence was scored with hypergeometric tests, and a repertoire-size bias correction was applied to TCR pairs. To estimate false discovery rates, a later analysis permuted the HLA or CMV assignments 20 times. In a later analysis, co-occurring TCRs were grouped with DBSCAN, and TCRdist sequence similarity was added when clustering was performed within HLA-allele-positive subsets. Repertoires with fewer than 30,000 or more than 120,000 public chains were left out of co-occurrence clustering, as were four to six repertoires with anomalous nucleotide sharing. As stored in TCRdb, this immuneACCESS dataset retains in-frame rearrangements with V and J assigned. A fraction of the clones does not appear; measured against another copy, unresolved V genes explain less than half of the discrepancy, and the remainder lacks a known reason. The V and J calls and the clone size are those of that table, but D and trimming were determined from the DNA. The sample profile shows 90,000 to 140,000 clones; about 70% of them were found once. Approximately 3% of the sample is taken by the ten largest.

The cohort was made up of 666 healthy bone marrow donors. All cohort members were sampled while nominally healthy, although unrecorded immune exposures were likely present. The donor tested CMV seronegative, placing the donor among the 350 or so seronegative members of the cohort. A peripheral blood sample was provided by each donor, and peripheral blood mononuclear cells were used for TCR beta sequencing. The Qiagen DNeasy Blood Extraction Kit was used to extract genomic DNA from the blood cell samples. The rearranged segments are TRBV18 and TRBJ2-3, with a tentative D gene TRBD2 over 6 matching bases. The clonotype comes from a man aged 25 to 40 in good health and CMV-seronegative. Sequencing was carried out using PBMCs. CDR3 region: CASSPPSGRLDTQYF. The sequenced DNA is TGTGCCAGCTCACCACCATCCGGGAGATTGGATACGCAGTATTTT.